The 20 T cell receptor beta chains presented below share a single source sample, sequenced in a study of PD-1 blockade in classical Hodgkin lymphoma. Stated time point: cycle 4 day 1 (C4D1), after 5 to 7 weeks of nivolumab. All the patients suffered relapse after autologous stem cell transplantation, and brentuximab vedotin exposure differed. Magnetic negative selection of thawed PBMCs was the method by which CD4+ T cells were purified. Some clones are missing from TCRdb's copy, which holds only in-frame ones; the method was immunoSEQ multiplex PCR. This sample yields 25,000 to 35,000 clones, of which 75% to 90% are seen a single time; 2.4% belongs to the top ten. The specimen was CD4+ T cells from blood, collected before the fourth cycle of nivolumab. These receptor sequences come from a human donor with classical Hodgkin lymphoma.

The chain uses TRBV7-6 and TRBJ2-3; tentatively, D is TRBD1 or TRBD2 (5 bases each). This CDR3 spans 15 amino acids. The ends were cut back, 3 bases at V and 1 base at J, with 11 bases in the middle. Germline V gene sequence: CDR1 SGHVS, CDR2 FNYEAQ. The CDR3 DNA sequence: TGTGCCAGCAGCTTCAGGGAGTTAGGCACAGATACGCAGTATTTT. As protein: CASSFRELGTDTQYF.

The chain uses TRBV27 and TRBJ2-2; D unclear. The CDR3 is 12 amino acids. Trimming pared 4 bases from V and 8 bases from J, leaving 8 bases between. Germline CDR1 MNHEY, CDR2 SMNVEV (reference sequence). The CDR3 DNA reads TGTGCCAGCAGTTCCCCGCCGGGGGAGCTGTTTTTT. Translating gives CASSSPPGELFF.

This clone occurred once. V gene TRBV5-5 combines with J gene TRBJ1-6; D gene uncertain. The V gene's germline CDR1 is SGHKS and CDR2 YYEKEE (reference sequence). The V and J ends lost 4 bases and 9 bases respectively, with 14 bases between them. The CDR3 has 14 residues. CDR3 DNA: TGTGCCAGCAGCACCGGGAGCTTGGGTTCACCCCTCCACTTT. Translated: CASSTGSLGSPLHF.

This clone has a handful of counts. In DNA, the CDR3 is TGCGCCAGCAGCAGGACAGGTGACGACTATGGCTACACCTTC. Its translation: CASSRTGDDYGYTF. The V call is TRBV5-1, the J call TRBJ1-2, with TRBD1 matching over 7 bases. The CDR3 has 14 amino acids. With V trimmed by 4 bases and J by 3 bases, 6 bases remained unmatched. Germline CDR1 reads SGHRS; CDR2 reads YFSETQ. Drawing the rest from reference TRBV5-1 and TRBJ1-2, the complete variable domain is KAGVTQTPRYLIKTRGQQVTLSCSPISGHRSVSWYQQTPGQGLQFLFEYFSETQRNKGNFPGRFSGRQFSNSRSEMNVSTLELGDSALYLCASSRTGDDYGYTFGSGTRLTVV.

This rearrangement joins TRBV2 to TRBJ2-5; D is uncertain. The CDR3 sequence is 13 residues long. Trimming took 1 base from V and 2 from J, leaving 5 bases between them. Germline values: CDR1 SNHLY, CDR2 FYNNEI. CDR3 sequence reads: CASSEEQQETQYF. The CDR3, as DNA: TGTGCCAGCAGTGAAGAACAGCAAGAGACCCAGTACTTC.

This clone has a handful of counts. The J gene is TRBJ1-5, the V gene TRBV30; the match to TRBD1 covers 8 bases. Germline trimming cut 3 bases from V and 1 base from J; bases unmatched to any gene: 2. The CDR3 totals 14 residues. From germline, CDR1 is GTSNPN and CDR2 SVGIG (reference sequence). The CDR3 loop is CAWSRGLSNQPQHF. CDR3 nucleotides: TGTGCCTGGAGCAGGGGGCTCAGCAATCAGCCCCAGCATTTT.

CDR3 in DNA: TGCGCCAGCAGCTTGGGGGCCCGCTCCTACAATGAGCAGTTCTTC. It translates to CASSLGARSYNEQFF. V is TRBV5-1 and J is TRBJ2-1; D is ambiguous. CDR1 is SGHRS and CDR2 is YFSETQ in the germline V gene. This CDR3 spans 15 amino acids. The ends were cut back, 0 bases at V and 0 bases at J, with 7 bases in the middle. Together with reference TRBV5-1 and TRBJ2-1, the CDR3 gives the full variable domain: KAGVTQTPRYLIKTRGQQVTLSCSPISGHRSVSWYQQTPGQGLQFLFEYFSETQRNKGNFPGRFSGRQFSNSRSEMNVSTLELGDSALYLCASSLGARSYNEQFFGPGTRLTVL.

This clone was picked up one time. V gene TRBV6-1 combines with J gene TRBJ1-6, with D unresolved. CDR3 length equals 17 residues. V was trimmed by 4 bases and J by 0 bases, leaving 13 bases between them. CDR1 MNHNS and CDR2 SASEGT come from the germline V gene. CDR3 amino acids: CASSAGRKSSYNSPLHF. DNA of the CDR3: TGTGCCAGCAGTGCCGGCCGGAAGAGCTCCTATAATTCACCCCTCCACTTT.

V usage is TRBV30 and J usage is TRBJ2-5; weak D call: TRBD1 (6 bases). CDR3 length: 14 residues. Germline values: CDR1 GTSNPN, CDR2 SVGIG (reference sequence). V lost 0 bases and J lost 5, with 13 bases in between. This CDR3 is CAWSVRGGMETQYF. As DNA, the CDR3 is TGTGCCTGGAGTGTACGTGGGGGCATGGAGACCCAGTACTTC.

The chain combines TRBV10-3 with TRBJ1-2; D is possibly TRBD1 (5 bases). This CDR3 spans 14 amino acids. Germline-derived CDR1 and CDR2 are ENHRY and SYGVKD. Between the trimmed V and J ends, which lost 3 bases and 8 bases, there was a span of 16 bases. DNA for the CDR3: TGTGCCATCAGTGACCGGGACGTGAGTCCCGGCTACACCTTC. Its translation is CAISDRDVSPGYTF.

The genes are TRBV5-6 and TRBJ1-2; D ambiguous. Germline CDR1 reads SGHDT; CDR2 reads YYEEEE. Between the trimmed V and J ends, which lost 0 bases and 7 bases, there was a span of 7 bases. This CDR3 spans 12 amino acids. This chain's CDR3 is CASSLAFAGYTF. Written as DNA, the CDR3 is TGTGCCAGCAGCTTGGCCTTCGCTGGCTACACCTTC.

V is TRBV7-2 and J is TRBJ1-4; D is unclear. The CDR3 has 14 amino acids. The V end was cut by 3 bases, the J end by 8 bases, with 13 bases between. Per the germline V gene, CDR1 is SGHTA and CDR2 is FQGNSA. In DNA form, the CDR3 reads TGTGCCAGCAGCTTCCGAGAGCCGTCCGAAAAACTGTTTTTT. Translated: CASSFREPSEKLFF.

The V call is TRBV7-2, the J call TRBJ2-3, with 12 nucleotides matching TRBD2. Germline loops: CDR1 SGHTA, CDR2 FQGNSA. The CDR3 contains 15 residues. Unmatched junction bases numbered 3, after V lost 6 bases and J lost 2 bases. CDR3 DNA: TGTGCCAGCAGATGGACTAGCGGGGTCACAGATACGCAGTATTTT. Protein sequence: CASRWTSGVTDTQYF.

V usage is TRBV29-1 and J usage is TRBJ2-7; TRBD1 matches at 10 bases. Per germline, CDR1 SQVTM and CDR2 ANQGSEA. The CDR3 length is 13 residues. The J segment lost 5 bases and the V segment lost 8 bases, leaving 9 bases of the junction unmatched. CDR3 DNA: TGCAGCTTCCTCCGGGACAGGGGTAACGAGCAGTACTTC. Residues: CSFLRDRGNEQYF.

The chain is built from TRBV7-2 and TRBJ1-1; D is uncertain. The CDR3 covers 14 residues. The germline V and J ends were trimmed by 6 bases and 4 bases, with 15 bases remaining between them. Germline assignment: CDR1 SGHTA and CDR2 FQGNSA. The CDR3 is CTSRLSPGFTEAFF. The DNA of the CDR3 is TGTACCAGCAGACTTTCCCCGGGGTTCACTGAAGCTTTCTTT.

The V gene is TRBV11-3, the J gene TRBJ2-1; the D gene is possibly TRBD1 (6 bases). CDR1 is SGHNT and CDR2 is YENEEA in the germline V gene. Deletions cut 5 bases from V and 10 bases from J, with 9 bases between. The CDR3 length is 11 residues. CDR3 bases: TGTGCCAGCAGCGAGGGGACAGAGCAGTTCTTC. Translated, it gives CASSEGTEQFF.

This rearrangement joins TRBV27 to TRBJ2-7, with D possibly called TRBD1 or TRBD2 (5 bases each). V shed 2 bases and J shed 3 bases, with 20 bases lying between them. The length of the CDR3 is 17 residues. In germline, CDR1 is MNHEY, CDR2 SMNVEV (reference sequence). The CDR3 coding sequence is TGTGCCAGCAGTTTAAAGGCGTGGCAGGGAGACTACTACGAGCAGTACTTC. Its protein product is CASSLKAWQGDYYEQYF.

This rearrangement joins TRBV19 to TRBJ2-2; 10 nucleotides line up with TRBD2. Trimming at V came to 6 bases and at J to 1 base, leaving 5 bases not matched to a gene. Germline assignment: CDR1 LNHDA and CDR2 SQIVND (reference sequence). The length of the CDR3 is 16 residues. This chain's CDR3 is CASRSRTSGNTGELFF. The CDR3 DNA is TGTGCCAGTAGAAGCCGGACTAGCGGGAACACCGGGGAGCTGTTTTTT.

The chain couples TRBV18 to TRBJ1-1; D is unclear. This CDR3 comprises 14 residues. Trimming pared 0 bases from V and 1 base from J, leaving 6 bases between. Germline lookup yields CDR1 KGHSH and CDR2 LQKENI. CDR3 in amino acids: CASSPPSGNTEAFF. The CDR3 DNA is TGTGCCAGCTCACCACCCTCGGGGAACACTGAAGCTTTCTTT.

The rearrangement links TRBV6-9 to TRBJ2-1; D possibly uses TRBD1 or TRBD2 (5 bases each). The germline V gene encodes CDR1 MNHGY and CDR2 SVAAGI. Trimming removed 6 bases at V and 4 bases at J, with 10 bases between. The CDR3 is 13 residues long. This CDR3 reads CASRRDEYNEQFF. Here the CDR3 DNA reads TGTGCCAGCAGAAGGGACGAATACAATGAGCAGTTCTTC.